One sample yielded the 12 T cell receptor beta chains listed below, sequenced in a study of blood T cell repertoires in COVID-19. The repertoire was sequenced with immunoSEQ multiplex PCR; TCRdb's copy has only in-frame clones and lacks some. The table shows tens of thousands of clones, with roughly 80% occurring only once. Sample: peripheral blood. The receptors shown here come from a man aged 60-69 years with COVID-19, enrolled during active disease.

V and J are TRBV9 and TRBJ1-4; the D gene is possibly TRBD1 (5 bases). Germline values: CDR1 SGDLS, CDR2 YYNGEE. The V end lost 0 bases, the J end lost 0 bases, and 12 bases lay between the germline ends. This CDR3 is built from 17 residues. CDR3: CASSVGAGGTTNEKLFF. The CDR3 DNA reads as TGTGCCAGCAGCGTAGGTGCGGGGGGAACAACTAATGAAAAACTGTTTTTT.

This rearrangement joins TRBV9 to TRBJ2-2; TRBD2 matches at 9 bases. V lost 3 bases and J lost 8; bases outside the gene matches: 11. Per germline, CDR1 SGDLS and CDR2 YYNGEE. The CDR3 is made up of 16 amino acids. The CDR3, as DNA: TGTGCCAGCAGCGCCCCGGGACTAGCCCTTGGTGGGGAGCTGTTTTTT. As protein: CASSAPGLALGGELFF.

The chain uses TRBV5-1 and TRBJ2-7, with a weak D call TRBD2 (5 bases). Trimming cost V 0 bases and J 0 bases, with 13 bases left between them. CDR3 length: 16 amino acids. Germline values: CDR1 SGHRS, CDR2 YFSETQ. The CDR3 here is CASSLGWETTSYEQYF. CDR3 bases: TGCGCCAGCAGCTTGGGGTGGGAGACCACCTCCTACGAGCAGTACTTC.

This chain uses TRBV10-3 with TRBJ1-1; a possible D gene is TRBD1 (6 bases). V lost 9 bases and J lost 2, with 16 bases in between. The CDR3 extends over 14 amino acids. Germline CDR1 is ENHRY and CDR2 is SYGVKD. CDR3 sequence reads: CAMGTTGKNTEAFF. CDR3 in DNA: TGTGCCATGGGGACAACGGGAAAAAACACTGAAGCTTTCTTT.

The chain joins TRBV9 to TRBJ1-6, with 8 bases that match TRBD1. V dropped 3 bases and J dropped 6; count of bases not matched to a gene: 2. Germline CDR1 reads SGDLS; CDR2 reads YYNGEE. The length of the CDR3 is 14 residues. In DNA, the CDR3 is TGTGCCAGCAGCGGACAGGGGAGTAATTCACCCCTCCACTTT. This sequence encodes CASSGQGSNSPLHF.

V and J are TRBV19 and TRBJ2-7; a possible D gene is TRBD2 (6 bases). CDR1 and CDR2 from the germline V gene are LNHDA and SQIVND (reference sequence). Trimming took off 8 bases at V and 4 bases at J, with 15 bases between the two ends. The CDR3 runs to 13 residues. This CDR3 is CASRGSGLYEQYF. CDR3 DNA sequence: TGTGCCAGTCGGGGGAGCGGGTTATACGAGCAGTACTTC. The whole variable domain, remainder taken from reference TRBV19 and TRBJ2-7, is DGGITQSPKYLFRKEGQNVTLSCEQNLNHDAMYWYRQDPGQGLRLIYYSQIVNDFQKGDIAEGYSVSREKKESFPLTVTSAQKNPTAFYLCASRGSGLYEQYFGPGTRLTVT.

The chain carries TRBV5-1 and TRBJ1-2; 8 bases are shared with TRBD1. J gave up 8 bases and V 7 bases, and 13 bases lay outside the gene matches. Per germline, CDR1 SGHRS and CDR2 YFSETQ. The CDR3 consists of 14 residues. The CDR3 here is CASRPGQGLMGYTF. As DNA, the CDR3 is TGCGCCAGCCGCCCCGGACAGGGCCTTATGGGCTACACCTTC.

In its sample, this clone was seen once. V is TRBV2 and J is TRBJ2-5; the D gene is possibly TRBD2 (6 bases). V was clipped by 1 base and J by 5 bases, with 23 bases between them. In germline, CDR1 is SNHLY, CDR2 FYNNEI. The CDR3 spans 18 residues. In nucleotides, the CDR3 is TGTGCCAGCAGTGAAGGTCTGTGGGCTAGCGCTGGGGGGGAGACCCAGTACTTC. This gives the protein CASSEGLWASAGGETQYF.

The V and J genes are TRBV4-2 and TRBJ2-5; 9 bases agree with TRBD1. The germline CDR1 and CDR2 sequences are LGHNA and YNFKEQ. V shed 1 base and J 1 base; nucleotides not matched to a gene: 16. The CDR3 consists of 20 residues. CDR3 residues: CASSQAKIGTGYLGQETQYF. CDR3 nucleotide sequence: TGTGCCAGCAGCCAAGCGAAAATCGGGACAGGGTATTTGGGCCAAGAGACCCAGTACTTC.

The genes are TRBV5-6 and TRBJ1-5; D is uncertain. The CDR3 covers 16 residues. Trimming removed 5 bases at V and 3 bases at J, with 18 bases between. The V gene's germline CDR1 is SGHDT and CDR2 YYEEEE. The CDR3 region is CASRGSTPRDNQPQHF. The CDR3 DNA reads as TGTGCCAGCAGGGGGTCTACACCCCGGGACAATCAGCCCCAGCATTTT.

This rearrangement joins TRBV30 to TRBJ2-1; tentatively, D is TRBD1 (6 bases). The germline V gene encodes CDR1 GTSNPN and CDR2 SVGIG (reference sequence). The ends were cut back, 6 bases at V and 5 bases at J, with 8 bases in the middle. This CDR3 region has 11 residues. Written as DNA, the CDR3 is TGTGCCTGTGGACAGAACAATGAGCAGTTCTTC. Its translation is CACGQNNEQFF.

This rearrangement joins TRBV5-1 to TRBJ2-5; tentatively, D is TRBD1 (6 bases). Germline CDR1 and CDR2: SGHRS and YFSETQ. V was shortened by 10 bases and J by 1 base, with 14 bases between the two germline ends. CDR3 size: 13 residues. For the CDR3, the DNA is TGCGCCGGATCCCAGGGGTCCCAAGAGACCCAGTACTTC. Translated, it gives CAGSQGSQETQYF.